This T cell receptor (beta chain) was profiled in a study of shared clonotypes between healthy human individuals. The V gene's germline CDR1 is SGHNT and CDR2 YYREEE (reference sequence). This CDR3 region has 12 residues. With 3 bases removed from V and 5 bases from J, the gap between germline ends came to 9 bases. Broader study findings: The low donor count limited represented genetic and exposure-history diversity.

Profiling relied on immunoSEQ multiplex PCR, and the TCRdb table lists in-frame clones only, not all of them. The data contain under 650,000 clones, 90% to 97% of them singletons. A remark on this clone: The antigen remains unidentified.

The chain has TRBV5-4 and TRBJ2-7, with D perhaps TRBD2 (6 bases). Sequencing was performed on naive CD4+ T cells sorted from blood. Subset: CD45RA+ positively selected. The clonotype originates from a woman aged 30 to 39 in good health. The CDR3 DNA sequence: TGTGCCAGCAGCTCCGGACTAAACGAGCAGTACTTC. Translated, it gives CASSSGLNEQYF.